This T cell receptor beta chain stems from a study of T cells in Graves' hyperthyroidism and ophthalmopathy. As for the study in general: Peripheral blood sampling occurred at initial diagnosis, before any treatment.

Newly diagnosed hyperthyroidism, duration under 2 months, in patients aged 18 to 65. The table lists this clonotype with a few counts. Amplified TCR beta CDR3 regions derived from RNA transcripts. The study used the HTBI primer set for a first-round RT-PCR of the TCR CDR3. TCRdb analysed the multiplex PCR reads with MiXCR anew, one entry per CDR3 protein. The data contain roughly 630,000 distinct CDR3 sequences, about a sixth of them seen just once; the ten biggest clones take up around 7.3%. This TCR derives from a woman aged 25 to 39 with Graves' hyperthyroidism. Sequenced: blood.

Here the CDR3 reads CASSPQGYEQFF. CDR3 in DNA: TGTGCCAGCAGCCCGCAAGGGTATGAGCAGTTCTTC. The chain couples TRBV11-2 to TRBJ2-1; D unclear. The CDR3 covers 12 residues. Germline assignment: CDR1 SGHAT and CDR2 FQNNGV. The germline V and J ends were trimmed by 5 bases and 8 bases, with 10 bases remaining between them.